This TCR beta chain originates from a study of identical twins. Trimming cost V 4 bases and J 4 bases; bases outside gene matches: 11. CDR3 length: 18 amino acids. Germline V gene data show CDR1 as KGHDR and CDR2 as SFDVKD. TCRdb passed the 5' RACE reads through MiXCR, listing each CDR3 protein once. The table has about 690,000 distinct CDR3 sequences, roughly 6% seen once. Healthy Caucasian individuals made up all the donors. Material: naive T cells sorted from blood. The TCR was taken from a man between 18 and 35 years old in good health. This chain joins TRBV24-1 and TRBJ2-1; 11 positions agree with TRBD2. This chain's CDR3 is CATSDNPTGTSGYNEQFF. In DNA, the CDR3 is TGTGCCACCAGTGACAACCCTACCGGGACTAGCGGTTACAATGAGCAGTTCTTC.